This entry lists 24 T cell receptor beta chains sequenced from one sample in a study of shared T cell receptors in the human thymus. Only in-frame clones appear in the TCRdb table, and some are missing; sequencing was by immunoSEQ multiplex PCR. The profile covers about 660,000 clones, with 88% appearing a single time and over 0.008% taken by the ten largest. The data also belong to a second study, concerning human thymus T cells.

Specimen: thymocytes. The receptors stem from a boy less than two years old with a congenital heart defect.

The chain carries TRBV2 and TRBJ2-1; 8 nucleotides align to TRBD2. From germline, CDR1 is SNHLY and CDR2 FYNNEI. The CDR3 runs to 13 residues. V was pared by 2 bases and J by 10 bases, with 4 bases of the junction left unmatched. CDR3 nucleotides: TGTGCCAGCAGTGAATGCGGGGGGTGCGAGCAGTTCTTC. Amino acid sequence: CASSECGGCEQFF.

The rearrangement uses TRBV5-1 and TRBJ2-5; tentative D call: TRBD2 (6 bases). Germline V CDR1 and CDR2: SGHRS, YFSETQ. V shed 2 bases and J shed 6 bases, with 11 bases lying between them. The CDR3 is made up of 13 amino acids. The CDR3 bases are TGCGCCAGCAGCTTATCCGGGGGACAGACCCAGTACTTC. Residues: CASSLSGGQTQYF.

This chain links TRBV5-4 with TRBJ2-3; TRBD2 matches 9 bases. The ends lost 2 bases at V and 2 bases at J; junction bases unmatched: 12. CDR1 is SGHNT and CDR2 is YYREEE in the germline V gene (reference sequence). The CDR3 totals 18 residues. This chain's CDR3 is CASSFVFRLAGTTDTQYF. The CDR3 DNA sequence: TGTGCCAGCAGCTTTGTTTTTCGGCTAGCGGGGACCACAGATACGCAGTATTTT.

The J gene is TRBJ1-1, the V gene TRBV20-1; no clear D gene. Trimming took off 1 base at V and 4 bases at J, with 4 bases between the two ends. Germline values: CDR1 DFQATT, CDR2 SNEGSKA (reference sequence). The length of the CDR3 is 11 residues. This CDR3 reads CSARVSTEAFF. The CDR3 DNA reads as TGCAGTGCTAGAGTCTCCACTGAAGCTTTCTTT.

This chain links TRBV29-1 with TRBJ2-7, with D perhaps TRBD1 (5 bases). This CDR3 is built from 12 residues. V was trimmed by 4 bases and J by 2 bases, leaving 9 bases between them. Germline assignment: CDR1 SQVTM and CDR2 ANQGSEA. CDR3 nucleotides: TGCAGCGTTGGGGCGGACACCTACGAGCAGTACTTC. Its translation: CSVGADTYEQYF.

V usage is TRBV28 and J usage is TRBJ1-2; 11 positions match TRBD1. Looked up from germline, CDR1 is MDHEN and CDR2 is SYDVKM. CDR3 length: 17 residues. After removal of 5 bases from V and 2 bases from J, the junction contained 10 bases not matched to a gene. CDR3 bases: TGTGCCAGCAGTCTTCGGACAGGGGGCGTGGGAAACTATGGCTACACCTTC. This translates into CASSLRTGGVGNYGYTF.

The rearrangement links TRBV14 to TRBJ1-2; D may be TRBD1 (5 bases). This CDR3 is 13 amino acids long. V lost 4 bases and J 2 bases, leaving 8 bases between the germline ends. CDR1 and CDR2 from the germline V gene are SGHDN and FVKESK. The CDR3 region has the DNA TGTGCCAGCAGCCCGGACAAGAACTATGGCTACACCTTC. Translated, it gives CASSPDKNYGYTF.

The rearrangement links TRBV21-1 to TRBJ1-5. TRBV21-1 is termed a pseudogene. CDR3 length: 18 amino acids. This CDR3 reads CASSPVGGAFHSNQPQHF. CDR3 DNA sequence: TGTGCCAGCAGCCCTGTTGGGGGGGCCTTCCATAGCAATCAGCCCCAGCATTTT.

V gene TRBV27 combines with J gene TRBJ2-6; 9 bases map to TRBD2. The CDR3 spans 20 residues. Trimming took 0 bases from V and 0 from J; bases not matched to a gene: 9. CDR1 and CDR2 (germline): MNHEY, SMNVEV (reference sequence). The DNA of the CDR3 is TGTGCCAGCAGTTTATCGGGGGTGGTAGCGGGAGTCTCTGGGGCCAACGTCCTGACTTTC. Its translation is CASSLSGVVAGVSGANVLTF.

The J gene is TRBJ1-5, the V gene TRBV30, with D perhaps matching TRBD1 (5 bases). The CDR3 covers 18 residues. Trimming removed 0 bases from V and 0 bases from J, with 18 bases in between. In germline, CDR1 is GTSNPN, CDR2 SVGIG (reference sequence). The CDR3 coding sequence is TGTGCCTGGAGTGTACCCCAGGGTTGGCCCTATAGCAATCAGCCCCAGCATTTT. Its translation: CAWSVPQGWPYSNQPQHF.

The J gene is TRBJ2-7, the V gene TRBV6-6; 7 bases map to TRBD1. Per germline, CDR1 MNHNY and CDR2 SVGAGI (reference sequence). This CDR3 spans 14 amino acids. J gave up 2 bases and V 4 bases, and 5 bases lay outside the gene matches. CDR3 in DNA: TGTGCCAGCAGTTCAGGGGACAGTACCTACGAGCAGTACTTC. Translated, it gives CASSSGDSTYEQYF.

The rearrangement joins TRBV27 to TRBJ2-1, with 7 bases that match TRBD2. The germline V gene has CDR1 MNHEY and CDR2 SMNVEV (reference sequence). Germline trimming cut 5 bases from V and 7 bases from J; bases unmatched to any gene: 17. This CDR3 has 17 amino acids. The CDR3 nucleotides are TGTGCCAGCAGTCCACTAATAACTAGCGAGAGGAAGAATGAGCAGTTCTTC. This sequence encodes CASSPLITSERKNEQFF.

This clone was seen once. This chain connects TRBV4-1 to TRBJ2-1; 8 bases are a match to TRBD2. The length of the CDR3 is 17 residues. The germline V gene has CDR1 MGHRA and CDR2 YSYEKL. V shed 0 bases, J shed 3 bases, and the junction held 7 bases outside the gene matches. The CDR3 DNA sequence: TGCGCCAGCAGCCAAGATCTTGCTAGCGGGTTCTACAATGAGCAGTTCTTC. Translated, it gives CASSQDLASGFYNEQFF.

The J gene is TRBJ1-1, the V gene TRBV29-1, with 8 bases matching TRBD1. The V gene end was trimmed by 4 bases and the J gene end by 4 bases; junction bases not matched to a gene: 8. The CDR3 contains 14 residues. CDR1 SQVTM and CDR2 ANQGSEA come from the germline V gene. CDR3 nucleotides: TGCAGCGTTGCCCGGACAGGGACAGGCACTGAAGCTTTCTTT. Amino acids: CSVARTGTGTEAFF.

This clone was found a few times. This chain uses TRBV6-1 with TRBJ2-7; 8 bases match TRBD2. CDR1 is MNHNS and CDR2 is SASEGT in the germline V gene. V shed 7 bases, J shed 6 bases, and the junction held 2 bases outside the gene matches. This CDR3 contains 11 residues. CDR3 protein: CASIAGGEQYF. In nucleotides, the CDR3 is TGTGCCAGCATCGCGGGAGGCGAGCAGTACTTC.

The chain uses TRBV4-1 and TRBJ1-4, with D tentatively TRBD1 (6 bases). This CDR3 comprises 19 residues. Germline V CDR1 and CDR2: MGHRA, YSYEKL. V was cut by 4 bases and J by 0 bases, with 21 bases left in between. Here the CDR3 reads CASSPRVRGFSATNEKLFF. The CDR3, as DNA: TGCGCCAGCAGCCCTCGGGTCAGGGGATTTTCTGCAACTAATGAAAAACTGTTTTTT.

The chain joins TRBV10-1 to TRBJ2-3, with D possibly being TRBD1 (6 bases). CDR3 length: 16 amino acids. With 0 bases removed from V and 1 base from J, the gap between germline ends came to 11 bases. CDR1 is WNHNN, CDR2 SYGVQD, per germline (reference sequence). CDR3 in DNA: TGCGCCAGCAGTGAGTCTAGGGGGAGTTGCACAGATACGCAGTATTTT. It translates to CASSESRGSCTDTQYF.

The V and J genes are TRBV4-1 and TRBJ2-7; TRBD1 agrees at 7 bases. V lost 4 bases, J lost 10 bases, and 10 bases stayed unmatched. The CDR3 length is 13 residues. Germline values: CDR1 MGHRA, CDR2 YSYEKL. CDR3 loop: CASSPGTANPQYF. In DNA, the CDR3 is TGCGCCAGCAGCCCGGGGACAGCCAACCCACAGTACTTC.

CDR3 sequence reads: CASSLSGTPKDTQYF. The CDR3 DNA reads as TGTGCCAGCTCACTCTCCGGGACTCCCAAGGATACGCAGTATTTT. The chain is built from TRBV18 and TRBJ2-3; a weak D match, TRBD2 (6 bases). V was clipped by 4 bases and J by 6 bases, with 17 bases between them. This CDR3 is built from 15 residues. CDR1 is KGHSH, CDR2 LQKENI, per germline.

This clone came up once. The rearrangement uses TRBV2 and TRBJ2-4; maybe TRBD1 (5 bases). Germline V gives CDR1 SNHLY, CDR2 FYNNEI. The CDR3 covers 16 residues. Trimming removed 2 bases at V and 8 bases at J, with 19 bases between. The CDR3 loop is CASSEPPILTAHIQYF. As DNA, the CDR3 is TGTGCCAGCAGTGAACCCCCGATACTGACAGCCCACATTCAGTACTTC.

The chain couples TRBV4-3 to TRBJ1-1; 7 nucleotides line up with TRBD1. This CDR3 comprises 16 residues. J lost 1 base, V lost 0 bases, and 5 bases had no gene match. The germline CDR1 and CDR2 sequences are LGHNA and YSLEER. CDR3 region: CASSQDRWDRNTEAFF. DNA for the CDR3: TGCGCCAGCAGCCAAGATCGATGGGACAGGAACACTGAAGCTTTCTTT.

The rearrangement links TRBV14 to TRBJ2-1; 8 bases agree with TRBD1. This CDR3 is 15 amino acids long. The V gene end was trimmed by 5 bases and the J gene end by 3 bases; junction bases not matched to a gene: 6. Germline values: CDR1 SGHDN, CDR2 FVKESK. The CDR3 DNA reads as TGTGCCAGCAGCGGCGGGACAGGAAGCTACAATGAGCAGTTCTTC. It encodes CASSGGTGSYNEQFF.

CDR3 residues: CASRGEASGSPLGEQYF. The CDR3 DNA is TGTGCCAGCAGGGGAGAGGCTAGCGGGAGCCCCCTGGGGGAGCAGTACTTC. V and J are TRBV5-4 and TRBJ2-7, with 10 bases matching TRBD2. The V and J ends lost 5 bases and 7 bases, in that order; junction bases with no gene match: 18. Germline-derived CDR1 and CDR2 are SGHNT and YYREEE (reference sequence). CDR3 length equals 17 residues.

V and J are TRBV6-1 and TRBJ1-5, with D hard to call. The J call may not be correct, given that the DNA end is closer to TRBJ2-3. CDR1 is MNHNS, CDR2 SASEGT, per germline. The CDR3 covers 14 residues. The CDR3 sequence: CASTDGYSNQPQYF. The DNA of the CDR3 is TGTGCCAGCACCGACGGGTATAGCAATCAGCCCCAGTATTTT.